A selection of T cell receptor beta chains follows, all from one sample in a study of blood T cell repertoires in COVID-19. Measured with immunoSEQ multiplex PCR; TCRdb has only the in-frame clones, and not every one. Of 350,000 to 450,000 clones in the sample, roughly nine tenths were seen once. The sample taken for sequencing was PBMCs or T cells enriched from blood (not recorded which). The source is a woman aged 40 to 50 who had been exposed to COVID-19. Both conserved end residues are part of each CDR3.

v_gene,j_gene,CDR3aa
TRBV14,TRBJ2-5,CASSQYNWFLGETQYF
TRBV6-5,TRBJ2-5,CASSYNFGVLETQYF
TRBV5-4,TRBJ2-3,CASSSGIADTQYF
TRBV11-2,TRBJ2-7,CASSYFSISGKNYEQYF
TRBV5-5,TRBJ2-1,CASSLRVAGGLDEQFF
TRBV5-6,TRBJ1-4,CASSLALGPEKLFF
TRBV7-2,TRBJ2-3,CASKRGGPDTQYF
TRBV18,TRBJ1-5,CASSPGTGGYSNQPQHF
TRBV27,TRBJ2-1,CASSRAGTRYNEQFF
TRBV9,TRBJ2-1,CASSVGGSLSYNEQFF
TRBV6-2/TRBV6-3,TRBJ1-5,CASSTIGSNQPQHF
TRBV27,TRBJ1-2,CASSSHLGQNYGYTF
TRBV5-8,TRBJ2-5,CASSLWGLQETQYF
TRBV6-4,TRBJ2-7,CASSATGGPYEQYF
TRBV11-3,TRBJ2-2,CASSAWGTLNTGELFF
TRBV24-1,TRBJ2-5,CATSQVRLNRGSGETQYF
TRBV5-8,TRBJ1-2,CASSLKSHRGSYGYTF
TRBV6-5,TRBJ1-1,CASSRGDTEAFF
TRBV9,TRBJ2-1,CASSVEGGPGNEQFF
TRBV27,TRBJ2-7,CASWPRGVDYEQYF
TRBV5-1,TRBJ1-1,CASSFAGMTEAFF
TRBV30,TRBJ2-4,CAWSVQGNIQYF
TRBV5-1,TRBJ2-1,CASSSTSGGPLHEQFF
TRBV6-5,TRBJ2-7,CASSYERVKQYF
TRBV7-2,TRBJ2-3,CASSPPRRGRTDTQYF
TRBV28,TRBJ1-1,CASRAGQGNTEAFF
TRBV4-1,TRBJ2-5,CASSLRGETQYF
TRBV11-3,TRBJ2-7,CASSSLAGVYEQYF
TRBV5-1,TRBJ1-2,CASSLDGRGTGPYGYTF
TRBV3-1/TRBV3-2,TRBJ2-5,CASSPGSATSYF
TRBV24-1,TRBJ2-5,CATSVGEETQYF
TRBV11-2,TRBJ2-3,CASSLEKRGGRQASGTQYF
TRBV7-9,TRBJ1-1,CASSFRTGANTEAFF
TRBV7-8,TRBJ1-5,CASSSFGTGGNQPQHF
TRBV2,TRBJ1-3,CASSEWLELTSSGNTIYF
TRBV5-1,TRBJ1-2,CASSLGSNWGRNVDGYTF